This entry describes one T cell receptor beta chain. J was trimmed by 0 bases and V by 4 bases; bases with no gene match: 4. Germline V gives CDR1 SGHNT, CDR2 YYREEE (reference sequence). The CDR3 runs 15 residues. PCR used 60 Vbeta primers and 13 Jbeta primers. Here immunoSEQ multiplex PCR was the method, and the copy in TCRdb shows in-frame clones only, minus some. The data contain under 200,000 clones, 9.5% to 15% of them singletons. This sample stems from a study of cytomegalovirus exposure and HLA in healthy donors. This clonotype was sampled from a man aged 50 to 60 in good health and CMV-seropositive. The chain couples TRBV5-4 to TRBJ2-7; 10 bases line up with TRBD2. Source material: PBMCs. CDR3 region: CASSQRTSGSYEQYF. The DNA for the CDR3 is TGTGCCAGCAGCCAACGGACTAGCGGCTCCTACGAGCAGTACTTC.